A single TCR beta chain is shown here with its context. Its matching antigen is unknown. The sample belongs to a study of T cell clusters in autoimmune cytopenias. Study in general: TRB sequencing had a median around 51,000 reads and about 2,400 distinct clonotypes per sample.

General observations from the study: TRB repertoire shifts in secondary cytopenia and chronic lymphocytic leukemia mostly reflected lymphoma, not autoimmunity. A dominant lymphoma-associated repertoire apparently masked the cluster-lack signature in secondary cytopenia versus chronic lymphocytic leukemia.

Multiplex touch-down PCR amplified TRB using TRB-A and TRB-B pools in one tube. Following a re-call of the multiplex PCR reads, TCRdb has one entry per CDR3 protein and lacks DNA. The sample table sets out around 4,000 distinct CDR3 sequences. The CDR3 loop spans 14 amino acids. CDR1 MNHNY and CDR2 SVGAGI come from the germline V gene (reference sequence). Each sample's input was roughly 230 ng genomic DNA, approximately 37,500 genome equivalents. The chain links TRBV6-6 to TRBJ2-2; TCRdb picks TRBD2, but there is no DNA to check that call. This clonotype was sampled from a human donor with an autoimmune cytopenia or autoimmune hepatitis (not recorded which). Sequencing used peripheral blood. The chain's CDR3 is CASNEARAGGELFF.